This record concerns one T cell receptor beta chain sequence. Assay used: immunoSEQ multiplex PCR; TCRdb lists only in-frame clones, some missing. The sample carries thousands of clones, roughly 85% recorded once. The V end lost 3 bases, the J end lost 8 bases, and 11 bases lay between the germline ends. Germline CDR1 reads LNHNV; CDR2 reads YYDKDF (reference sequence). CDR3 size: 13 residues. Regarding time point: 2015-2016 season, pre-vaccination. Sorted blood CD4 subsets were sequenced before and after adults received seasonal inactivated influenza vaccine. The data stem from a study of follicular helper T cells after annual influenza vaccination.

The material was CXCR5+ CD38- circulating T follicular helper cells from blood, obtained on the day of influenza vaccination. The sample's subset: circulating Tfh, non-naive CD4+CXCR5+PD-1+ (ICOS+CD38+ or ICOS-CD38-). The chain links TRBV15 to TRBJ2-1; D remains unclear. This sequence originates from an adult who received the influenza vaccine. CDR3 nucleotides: TGTGCCACCAGCAGGACCCCTAGGGATGAGCAGTTCTTC. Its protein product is CATSRTPRDEQFF.